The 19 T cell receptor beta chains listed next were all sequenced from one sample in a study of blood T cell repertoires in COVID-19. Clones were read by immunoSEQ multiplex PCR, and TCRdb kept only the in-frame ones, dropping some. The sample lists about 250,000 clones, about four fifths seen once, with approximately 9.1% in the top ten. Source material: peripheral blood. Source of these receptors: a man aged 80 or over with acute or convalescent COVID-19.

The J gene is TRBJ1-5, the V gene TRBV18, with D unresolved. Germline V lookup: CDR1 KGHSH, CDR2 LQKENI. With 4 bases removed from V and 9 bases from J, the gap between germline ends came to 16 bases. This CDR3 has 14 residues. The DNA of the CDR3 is TGTGCCAGCTCACTCCACGGTGAGGGCTCGCCCCAGCATTTT. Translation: CASSLHGEGSPQHF.

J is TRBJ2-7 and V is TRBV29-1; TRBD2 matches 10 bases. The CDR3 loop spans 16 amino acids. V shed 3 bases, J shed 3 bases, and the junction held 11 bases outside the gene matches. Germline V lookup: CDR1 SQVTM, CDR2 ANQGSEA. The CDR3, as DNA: TGCAGCGTTGACGGTCTAGCTCTAGCGGGGGACTACGAGCAGTACTTC. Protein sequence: CSVDGLALAGDYEQYF.

This chain's CDR3 is CASSSIAGPYNEQFF. The CDR3 DNA reads as TGTGCCAGCAGCTCCATAGCGGGGCCCTACAATGAGCAGTTCTTC. The J gene is TRBJ2-1, the V gene TRBV11-2; 8 nucleotides line up with TRBD2. There are 15 residues in the CDR3. V lost 4 bases to trimming and J lost 2 bases; unmatched junction nucleotides: 4. From germline, CDR1 is SGHAT and CDR2 FQNNGV. Full variable domain (missing parts from reference TRBV11-2 and TRBJ2-1): EAGVAQSPRYKIIEKRQSVAFWCNPISGHATLYWYQQILGQGPKLLIQFQNNGVVDDSQLPKDRFSAERLKGVDSTLKIQPAKLEDSAVYLCASSSIAGPYNEQFFGPGTRLTVL.

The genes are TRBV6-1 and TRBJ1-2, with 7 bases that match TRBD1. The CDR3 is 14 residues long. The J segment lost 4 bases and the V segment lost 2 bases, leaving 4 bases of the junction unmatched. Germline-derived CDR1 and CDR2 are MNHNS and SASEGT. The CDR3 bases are TGTGCCAGCAGTGAATTCCGACAGGGCTATGGCTACACCTTC. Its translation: CASSEFRQGYGYTF.

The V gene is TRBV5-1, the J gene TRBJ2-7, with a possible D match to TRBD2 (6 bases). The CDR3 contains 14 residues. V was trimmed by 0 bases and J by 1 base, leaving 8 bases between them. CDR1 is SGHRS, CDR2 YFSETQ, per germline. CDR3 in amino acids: CASSLAGRSYEQYF. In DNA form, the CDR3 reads TGCGCCAGCAGCTTGGCCGGGAGATCCTACGAGCAGTACTTC.

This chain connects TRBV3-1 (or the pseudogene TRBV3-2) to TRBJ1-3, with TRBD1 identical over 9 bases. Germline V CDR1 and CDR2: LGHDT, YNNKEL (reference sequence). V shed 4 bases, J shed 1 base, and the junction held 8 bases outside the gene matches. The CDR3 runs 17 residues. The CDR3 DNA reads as TGTGCCAGCAGCCCGTTCACAGGGGGCTCATCTGGAAACACCATATATTTT. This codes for CASSPFTGGSSGNTIYF.

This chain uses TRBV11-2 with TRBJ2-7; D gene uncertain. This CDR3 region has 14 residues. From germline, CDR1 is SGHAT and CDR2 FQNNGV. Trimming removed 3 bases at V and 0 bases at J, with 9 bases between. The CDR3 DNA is TGTGCCAGCAGCTTTGGCTCTAGCTCCTACGAGCAGTACTTC. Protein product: CASSFGSSSYEQYF.

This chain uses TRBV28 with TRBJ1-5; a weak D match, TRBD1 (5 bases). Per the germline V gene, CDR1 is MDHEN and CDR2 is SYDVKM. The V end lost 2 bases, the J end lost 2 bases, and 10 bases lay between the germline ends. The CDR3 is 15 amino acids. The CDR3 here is CASSLPQGRNQPQHF. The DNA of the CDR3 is TGTGCCAGCAGTTTACCCCAGGGCCGCAATCAGCCCCAGCATTTT.

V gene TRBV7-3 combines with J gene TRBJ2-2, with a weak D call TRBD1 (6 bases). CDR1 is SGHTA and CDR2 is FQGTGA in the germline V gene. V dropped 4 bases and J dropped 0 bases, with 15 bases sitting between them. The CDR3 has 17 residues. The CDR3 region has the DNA TGTGCCAGCAGCTCTACAGACAGGTTCGCGAACACCGGGGAGCTGTTTTTT. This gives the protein CASSSTDRFANTGELFF.

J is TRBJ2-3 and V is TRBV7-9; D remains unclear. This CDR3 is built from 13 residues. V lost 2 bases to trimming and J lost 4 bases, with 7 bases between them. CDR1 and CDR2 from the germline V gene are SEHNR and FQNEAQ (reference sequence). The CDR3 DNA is TGTGCCAGCAGCTTATTCTACGCAGATACGCAGTATTTT. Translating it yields CASSLFYADTQYF.

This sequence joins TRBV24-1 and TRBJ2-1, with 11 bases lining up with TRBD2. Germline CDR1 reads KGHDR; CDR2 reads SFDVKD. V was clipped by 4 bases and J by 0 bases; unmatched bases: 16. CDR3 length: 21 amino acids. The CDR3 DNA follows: TGTGCCACCAGTGACCGATCTCTAGCGGGAGGAACCAGGAGCTCCTACAATGAGCAGTTCTTC. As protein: CATSDRSLAGGTRSSYNEQFF.

CDR3: CASSMRQGGNQPQHF. The CDR3 DNA follows: TGTGCCAGTAGTATGAGACAGGGGGGGAATCAGCCCCAGCATTTT. This chain links TRBV19 with TRBJ1-5; 9 nucleotides agree with TRBD1. This CDR3 spans 15 amino acids. CDR1 is LNHDA and CDR2 is SQIVND in the germline V gene (reference sequence). The ends lost 3 bases at V and 4 bases at J; junction bases unmatched: 4.

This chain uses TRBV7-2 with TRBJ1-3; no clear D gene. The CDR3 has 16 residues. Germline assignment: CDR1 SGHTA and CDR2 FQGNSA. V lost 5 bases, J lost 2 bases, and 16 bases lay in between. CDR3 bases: TGTGCCAGCAGCCGCGATAGGAGGGTGACTGGAAACACCATATATTTT. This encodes CASSRDRRVTGNTIYF.

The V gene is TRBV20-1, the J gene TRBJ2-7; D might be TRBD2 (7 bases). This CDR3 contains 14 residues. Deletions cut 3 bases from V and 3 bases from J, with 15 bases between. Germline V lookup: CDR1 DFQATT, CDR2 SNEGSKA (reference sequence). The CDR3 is CSASPGGAFYEQYF. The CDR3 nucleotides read TGCAGTGCTAGTCCGGGGGGCGCTTTCTACGAGCAGTACTTC.

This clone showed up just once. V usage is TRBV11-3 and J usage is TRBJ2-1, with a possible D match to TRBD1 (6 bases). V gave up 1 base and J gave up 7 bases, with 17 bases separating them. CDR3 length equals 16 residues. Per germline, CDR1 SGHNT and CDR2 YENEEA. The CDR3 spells CASSLAGRGELNEQFF. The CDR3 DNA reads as TGTGCCAGCAGCTTAGCAGGCAGGGGAGAATTGAATGAGCAGTTCTTC.

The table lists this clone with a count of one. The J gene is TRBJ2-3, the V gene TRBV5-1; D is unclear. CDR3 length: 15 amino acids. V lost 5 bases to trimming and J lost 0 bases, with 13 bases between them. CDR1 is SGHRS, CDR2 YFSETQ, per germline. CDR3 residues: CASSYLPSSTDTQYF. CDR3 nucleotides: TGCGCCAGCAGTTACTTGCCTTCTAGCACAGATACGCAGTATTTT.

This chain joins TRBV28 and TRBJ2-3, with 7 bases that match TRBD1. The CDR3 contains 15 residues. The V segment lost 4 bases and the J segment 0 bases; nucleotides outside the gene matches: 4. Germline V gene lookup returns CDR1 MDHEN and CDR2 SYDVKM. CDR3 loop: CASSSGQWSTDTQYF. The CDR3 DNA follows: TGTGCCAGCAGTTCGGGACAGTGGAGCACAGATACGCAGTATTTT.

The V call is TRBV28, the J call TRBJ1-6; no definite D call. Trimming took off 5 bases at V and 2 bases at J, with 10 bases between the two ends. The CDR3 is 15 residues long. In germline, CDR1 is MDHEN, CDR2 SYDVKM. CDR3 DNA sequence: TGTGCCAGCAGTCTAACCGGTACCTATAATTCACCCCTCCACTTT. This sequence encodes CASSLTGTYNSPLHF. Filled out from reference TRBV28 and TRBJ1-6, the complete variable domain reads DVKVTQSSRYLVKRTGEKVFLECVQDMDHENMFWYRQDPGLGLRLIYFSYDVKMKEKGDIPEGYSVSREKKERFSLILESASTNQTSMYLCASSLTGTYNSPLHFGNGTRLTVT.

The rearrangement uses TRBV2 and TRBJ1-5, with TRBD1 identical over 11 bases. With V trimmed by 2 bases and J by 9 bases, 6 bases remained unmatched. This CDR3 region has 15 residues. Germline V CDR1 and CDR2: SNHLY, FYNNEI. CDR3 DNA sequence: TGTGCCAGCAGTGAAAGGGGGACAGGGGGAGGGCCCCAGCATTTT. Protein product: CASSERGTGGGPQHF.